This T cell receptor (beta chain) came from a study of T cell changes during pregnancy in multiple sclerosis. Assay: immunoSEQ multiplex PCR; the TCRdb copy retains only in-frame clones and omits some. Found here are under 25,000 clones, 85% of them singletons; the top ten hold around 14%. Germline V gene lookup returns CDR1 LGHNA and CDR2 YNFKEQ. V was trimmed by 0 bases and J by 1 base, leaving 13 bases between them. There are 16 residues in the CDR3. The specimen was CD8+ T cells from peripheral blood mononuclear cells, collected in the first trimester of pregnancy. This chain links TRBV4-2 with TRBJ2-7, with D tentatively TRBD1 (6 bases). This TCR was recovered from a female donor in good health, enrolled as a control in a pregnancy study. The CDR3 protein is CASSQDAGDKSYEQYF. The DNA for the CDR3 is TGTGCCAGCAGCCAAGATGCAGGGGATAAATCCTACGAGCAGTACTTC.